Presented here are 25 T cell receptor beta chains from one specimen sequenced in a study of cutaneous CD30+ T cell lymphoproliferative disorder and hepatitis E. TCRdb's copy holds only in-frame clones and misses some; the assay was immunoSEQ multiplex PCR. Of 900 to 1,100 clones in the sample, about 82% are singletons; the top ten hold roughly 73%. Source material: skin tissue. Receptors were obtained from a human donor with a cutaneous T cell lymphoproliferative disorder associated with hepatitis E virus.

The chain combines TRBV7-6 with TRBJ2-2, with 12 bases fitting TRBD2. V gave up 0 bases and J gave up 4 bases; unmatched junction bases: 6. This CDR3 spans 18 amino acids. The germline gives CDR1 SGHVS, CDR2 FNYEAQ. In nucleotides, the CDR3 is TGTGCCAGCAGCTTAGCGACACTAGCGGGAGGATCCACCGGGGAGCTGTTTTTT. Translation: CASSLATLAGGSTGELFF.

V is TRBV27 and J is TRBJ2-1, with D maybe TRBD1 (6 bases). The V and J ends lost 6 bases and 7 bases respectively, with 19 bases between them. CDR3 length: 15 residues. Germline V gene lookup returns CDR1 MNHEY and CDR2 SMNVEV (reference sequence). The CDR3 sequence: CASSTGPQSGNEQFF. In nucleotides, the CDR3 is TGTGCCAGCAGCACAGGGCCTCAGAGCGGTAATGAGCAGTTCTTC.

The chain joins TRBV5-1 to TRBJ2-3, with D possibly TRBD2 on 5 matching bases. Germline CDR1 SGHRS, CDR2 YFSETQ. CDR3 length: 16 residues. Deletions cut 0 bases from V and 0 bases from J, with 11 bases between. CDR3 in amino acids: CASSLVGALSTDTQYF. The CDR3 bases are TGCGCCAGCAGCTTGGTGGGAGCCCTTAGCACAGATACGCAGTATTTT.

V and J are TRBV7-9 and TRBJ2-2; the D is unclear. CDR1 and CDR2 from the germline V gene are SEHNR and FQNEAQ (reference sequence). CDR3 length equals 12 residues. V lost 5 bases, J lost 8 bases, and 9 bases lay in between. The CDR3 coding sequence is TGTGCCAGCAGCCCAGTTTGGGGGGAGCTGTTTTTT. Its protein is CASSPVWGELFF. Based on the CDR3 plus reference TRBV7-9 and TRBJ2-2, the full variable domain is DTGVSQNPRHKITKRGQNVTFRCDPISEHNRLYWYRQTLGQGPEFLTYFQNEAQLEKSRLLSDRFSAERPKGSFSTLEIQRTEQGDSAMYLCASSPVWGELFFGEGSRLTVL.

Regarding this clone: The junction does not match germline at one end; this may be a read error. CDR3 nucleotide sequence: TGTGTCACCAGCAGAGTTAGCGGCTCCTACAATGAGCAGTTCTTC. Its translation is CVTSRVSGSYNEQFF. This chain joins TRBV15 and TRBJ2-1; tentative D call: TRBD2 (6 bases). Germline assignment: CDR1 LNHNV and CDR2 YYDKDF (reference sequence). The CDR3 extends over 15 amino acids. Based on the CDR3 plus reference TRBV15 and TRBJ2-1, the full variable domain is DAMVIQNPRYQVTQFGKPVTLSCSQTLNHNVMYWYQQKSSQAPKLLFHYYDKDFNNEADTPDNFQSRRPNTSFCFLDIRSPGLGDTAMYLCVTSRVSGSYNEQFFGPGTRLTVL.

V and J are TRBV2 and TRBJ2-7; D remains unclear. CDR1 and CDR2 from the germline V gene are SNHLY and FYNNEI. CDR3 length: 14 amino acids. The ends were cut back, 4 bases at V and 3 bases at J, with 13 bases in the middle. CDR3 in DNA: TGTGCCAGCAGTGCCCAAGAGATTCTCTACGAGCAGTACTTC. Translating gives CASSAQEILYEQYF.

The J gene is TRBJ2-7, the V gene TRBV11-2; possibly TRBD1 for D (6 bases). The ends were cut back, 0 bases at V and 7 bases at J, with 13 bases in the middle. The CDR3 extends over 14 amino acids. In germline, CDR1 is SGHAT, CDR2 FQNNGV. Here the CDR3 reads CASSLDWTAREQYF. The CDR3 DNA reads as TGTGCCAGCAGCTTAGATTGGACAGCCCGGGAGCAGTACTTC.

The chain is built from TRBV7-2 and TRBJ2-3; a weak D match, TRBD2 (5 bases). V was clipped by 1 base and J by 5 bases, with 7 bases between them. The germline CDR1 and CDR2 sequences are SGHTA and FQGNSA. The CDR3 length is 13 residues. The CDR3 reads CASSLGEQDTQYF. The CDR3 DNA reads as TGTGCCAGCAGCTTAGGGGAGCAAGATACGCAGTATTTT.

The chain has TRBV5-6 and TRBJ2-1; either TRBD1 or TRBD2 may supply D (5 bases each). Germline assignment: CDR1 SGHDT and CDR2 YYEEEE. The V end was cut by 0 bases, the J end by 0 bases, with 7 bases between. The CDR3 contains 15 residues. In DNA, the CDR3 is TGTGCCAGCAGCTTGGCAGGGAGCTCCTACAATGAGCAGTTCTTC. The encoded protein is CASSLAGSSYNEQFF.

V usage is TRBV10-3 and J usage is TRBJ2-3, with 8 bases that match TRBD2. The CDR3 extends over 14 amino acids. Trimming at V came to 10 bases and at J to 2 bases, leaving 8 bases not matched to a gene. Germline CDR1 and CDR2: ENHRY and SYGVKD. The CDR3 sequence: CATLAGNPTDTQYF. The CDR3 DNA sequence: TGTGCCACATTAGCGGGGAATCCCACAGATACGCAGTATTTT.

The chain has TRBV27 and TRBJ2-7; TRBD2 matches at 12 bases. Germline V CDR1 and CDR2: MNHEY, SMNVEV (reference sequence). This CDR3 is 15 amino acids long. V lost 5 bases to trimming and J lost 5 bases; unmatched junction nucleotides: 7. The CDR3 region has the DNA TGTGCCAGCAGTGGAAGACTAGCGGGAGACAACGAGCAGTACTTC. This gives the protein CASSGRLAGDNEQYF.

The chain is built from TRBV4-1 and TRBJ2-2, with TRBD2 matching over 12 bases. V gave up 5 bases and J gave up 6 bases; unmatched junction bases: 10. The length of the CDR3 is 17 residues. Germline-derived CDR1 and CDR2 are MGHRA and YSYEKL. The CDR3 loop is CASSFRLAGVLAGELFF. Written as DNA, the CDR3 is TGCGCCAGCAGCTTCCGACTAGCGGGAGTATTAGCCGGGGAGCTGTTTTTT.

The V gene is TRBV28, the J gene TRBJ2-2, with 10 bases identical to TRBD2. The germline gives CDR1 MDHEN, CDR2 SYDVKM. The junction had 9 bases not matched to a gene; V was cut back by 5 bases and J by 3 bases. CDR3 length equals 17 residues. CDR3 loop: CASSPSLAGEDTGELFF. CDR3 bases: TGTGCCAGCAGTCCTTCCCTAGCGGGAGAGGACACCGGGGAGCTGTTTTTT.

This clone was seen more than once but under ten times. The chain uses TRBV9 and TRBJ2-1, with D tentatively TRBD2 (7 bases). The CDR3 extends over 12 amino acids. Germline V lookup: CDR1 SGDLS, CDR2 YYNGEE. Trimming removed 3 bases at V and 14 bases at J, with 15 bases between. The CDR3 loop is CASSDSRGREFF. DNA for the CDR3: TGTGCCAGCAGCGATTCAAGGGGGAGGGAGTTCTTC.

The V and J genes are TRBV30 and TRBJ2-5, with TRBD1 as a possible D gene (6 bases). With the DNA end fitting TRBJ2-7 better, the J assignment may be wrong. The CDR3 has 13 residues. CDR1 and CDR2 (germline): GTSNPN, SVGIG (reference sequence). The CDR3 sequence is CAWATGQAYEQYF. The CDR3, as DNA: TGTGCCTGGGCGACAGGACAAGCCTACGAGCAGTACTTC.

This chain uses TRBV6-5 with TRBJ2-1; D is perhaps TRBD2 (5 bases). Germline loops: CDR1 MNHEY, CDR2 SVGAGI. Between the trimmed V and J ends, which lost 5 bases and 5 bases, there was a span of 13 bases. The CDR3 runs 14 residues. The CDR3 reads CASSTGLPDNEQFF. The CDR3 coding sequence is TGTGCCAGCAGTACCGGACTTCCCGACAATGAGCAGTTCTTC.

The chain recombines TRBV7-3 with TRBJ2-5; 7 nucleotides align to TRBD2. V gave up 4 bases and J gave up 2 bases; unmatched junction bases: 4. The CDR3 spans 14 residues. Germline assignment: CDR1 SGHTA and CDR2 FQGTGA. This CDR3 is CASSSGEGQETQYF. The DNA for the CDR3 is TGTGCCAGCAGCTCCGGGGAGGGTCAAGAGACCCAGTACTTC.

This clone has a single count. The chain combines TRBV7-2 with TRBJ2-1, with TRBD2 identical over 9 bases. The CDR3 is 15 amino acids. The junction had 8 bases not matched to a gene; V was cut back by 3 bases and J by 8 bases. Germline V gives CDR1 SGHTA, CDR2 FQGNSA. CDR3 nucleotides: TGTGCCAGCAGCTTGTGGCTAGCGGGAAAGGATGAGCAGTTCTTC. It encodes CASSLWLAGKDEQFF.

As concerns this clone: At one end, the junction sequence differs from germline, possibly due to a read error. Other DNA sequences in this sample translate to the same CDR3. The CDR3 region is CASSYSGEAFF. The DNA for the CDR3 is TGTGCCAGCAGTTACTCGGGTGAAGCCTTCTTT. The chain uses TRBV6-6 and TRBJ1-1; D unresolved. CDR1 and CDR2 from the germline V gene are MNHNY and SVGAGI (reference sequence). This CDR3 contains 11 residues.

The V and J genes are TRBV14 and TRBJ1-5; D is uncertain. The CDR3 spans 18 residues. Looked up from germline, CDR1 is SGHDN and CDR2 is FVKESK. Trimming cost V 1 base and J 3 bases, with 19 bases left between them. The CDR3 sequence is CASSQVILVLTFNQPQHF. The CDR3 region has the DNA TGTGCCAGCAGCCAAGTAATATTAGTTCTGACCTTCAATCAGCCCCAGCATTTT.

V and J are TRBV6-5 and TRBJ2-1, with 11 bases matching TRBD2. The CDR3 sequence is 14 residues long. Germline V gene data show CDR1 as MNHEY and CDR2 as SVGAGI. V was clipped by 6 bases and J by 4 bases; unmatched bases: 2. The DNA for the CDR3 is TGTGCCAGCAGCCGACTAGCGGGGTACAATGAGCAGTTCTTC. It encodes CASSRLAGYNEQFF.

This clone was seen once. The junction departs from germline at one end; a sequencing error may be responsible. This chain joins TRBV5-4 and TRBJ1-1; TRBD1 is a possible D gene (5 bases). The CDR3 sequence is 15 residues long. CDR1 is SGHNT and CDR2 is YYREEE in the germline V gene (reference sequence). The DNA for the CDR3 is TGTGCCAGCAGCCCCACGGGGACTTTGAACACTGAAGTTTTCTTT. This translates into CASSPTGTLNTEVFF.

The chain employs TRBV19 and TRBJ2-1; 7 bases are shared with TRBD1. The germline V gene has CDR1 LNHDA and CDR2 SQIVND (reference sequence). V lost 3 bases, J lost 7 bases, and 3 bases stayed unmatched. This CDR3 has 13 residues. In DNA form, the CDR3 reads TGTGCCAGTAGTATGGGACAGCTGAATGAGCAGTTCTTC. It encodes CASSMGQLNEQFF.

This clone was seen just once. V is TRBV29-1 and J is TRBJ2-2; no clear D gene. This CDR3 has 11 amino acids. In germline, CDR1 is SQVTM, CDR2 ANQGSEA. V lost 4 bases and J lost 0, with 0 bases in between. The CDR3 loop is CSVANTGELFF. CDR3 bases: TGCAGCGTTGCGAACACCGGGGAGCTGTTTTTT.

This rearrangement joins TRBV27 to TRBJ1-1; 7 positions match TRBD1. V was pared by 8 bases and J by 11 bases, with 11 bases of the junction left unmatched. The CDR3 covers 12 residues. The germline gives CDR1 MNHEY, CDR2 SMNVEV (reference sequence). The CDR3 spells CASGTFDREAFF. CDR3 nucleotides: TGTGCCAGCGGAACTTTTGACAGGGAGGCTTTCTTT.